This TCR beta chain was recovered during a study of T-cell memory formation after mild COVID-19. Regarding the study as a whole: Cross-reactive memory apparently joined, as some responding clones appeared in pre-infection memory. Most CD4+ clones that shrank were in CM and EM, while CD8+ ones turned up in EMRA. Clones contracting day 15 to 85 were balanced CD4/CD8; later expanders leaned CD4+.

cDNA libraries for TCR alpha and TCR beta, carrying sample barcodes and UMIs, came from 5'RACE with constant-segment primers. TCRdb passed the 5' RACE reads through MiXCR, listing each CDR3 protein once. The sample has under 550,000 distinct CDR3 sequences; over 15% are singletons. This CDR3 is 14 amino acids long. Unmatched junction bases numbered 11, after V lost 5 bases and J lost 8 bases. The V gene's germline CDR1 is SGHTA and CDR2 FQGNSA. Comment on this clonotype: Its antigen is not known.

The specimen was PBMCs or a T cell subset sorted from them (not recorded which). V is TRBV7-2 and J is TRBJ1-2; 7 positions agree with TRBD1. This sequence was found in a man between 18 and 29 years old who had mild COVID-19 (a few samples of this study predate the infection). Cell type and time point are not known. For the CDR3, the DNA is TGTGCCAGCAGCCAGGGACAGCTTCGTGGCGGCTACACCTTC. Translating gives CASSQGQLRGGYTF.